A single sample gave rise to the 26 T cell receptor beta chains below, sequenced in a study of blood T cell repertoires in COVID-19. Sequencing used immunoSEQ multiplex PCR; TCRdb keeps in-frame clones, though not all of them. The repertoire holds about 270,000 clones, with around 90% as singletons. Input material: peripheral blood. The receptor set was obtained from a man aged 45-65 years with acute or convalescent COVID-19.

V and J are TRBV10-2 and TRBJ1-2; D is ambiguous. This CDR3 has 12 residues. Looked up from germline, CDR1 is WSHSY and CDR2 is SAAADI. Trimming took 8 bases from V and 8 from J, leaving 15 bases between them. The CDR3 spells CASGYEGIGYTF. DNA of the CDR3: TGCGCCAGCGGGTATGAGGGCATCGGCTACACCTTC.

The chain employs TRBV7-9 and TRBJ2-7, with TRBD1 identical over 7 bases. With 5 bases clipped from V and 1 base from J, the junction kept 11 bases outside the gene matches. Germline assignment: CDR1 SEHNR and CDR2 FQNEAQ (reference sequence). The CDR3 extends over 16 amino acids. The CDR3 region is CASSQFSGTVSYEQYF. CDR3 sequence (DNA): TGTGCCAGCAGCCAGTTCTCCGGGACAGTATCCTACGAGCAGTACTTC.

The rearrangement links TRBV2 to TRBJ2-3, with 8 bases aligning to TRBD1. The CDR3 runs to 15 residues. CDR1 is SNHLY and CDR2 is FYNNEI in the germline V gene. V was clipped by 3 bases and J by 1 base; unmatched bases: 3. The CDR3 DNA sequence: TGTGCCAGCAGTGATTCCAGGGGGCGCACAGATACGCAGTATTTT. This translates into CASSDSRGRTDTQYF.

This chain links TRBV7-9 with TRBJ2-2, with D perhaps matching TRBD1 (6 bases). V lost 5 bases and J lost 3, with 10 bases in between. This CDR3 has 14 amino acids. Germline assignment: CDR1 SEHNR and CDR2 FQNEAQ (reference sequence). This CDR3 reads CASSRDIDTGELFF. Here the CDR3 DNA reads TGTGCCAGCAGCCGGGACATCGACACCGGGGAGCTGTTTTTT.

This chain joins TRBV6-5 and TRBJ1-5, with 7 bases fitting TRBD1. Germline V lookup: CDR1 MNHEY, CDR2 SVGAGI. CDR3 length: 14 residues. Trimming removed 1 base from V and 4 bases from J; junction bases left unmatched: 1. The CDR3 coding sequence is TGTGCCAGCAGTTACTTGGACAGGAATCAGCCCCAGCATTTT. Amino acid sequence: CASSYLDRNQPQHF.

The chain has TRBV3-1 (or the pseudogene TRBV3-2) and TRBJ2-5, with TRBD1 matching over 9 bases. CDR1 is LGHDT and CDR2 is YNNKEL in the germline V gene (reference sequence). V lost 0 bases and J lost 7; bases outside the gene matches: 21. CDR3 length: 20 amino acids. The chain's CDR3 is CASSQDIIHYLTGGQGTQYF. Here the CDR3 DNA reads TGTGCCAGCAGCCAAGATATTATACATTACCTAACGGGGGGACAGGGGACCCAGTACTTC.

J is TRBJ2-5 and V is TRBV28; D is unclear. Germline CDR1 reads MDHEN; CDR2 reads SYDVKM. V gave up 4 bases and J gave up 0 bases, with 15 bases separating them. This CDR3 region has 16 residues. In nucleotides, the CDR3 is TGTGCCAGCAGTTCTACCCTGGCGAGGTACCAAGAGACCCAGTACTTC. It is translated as CASSSTLARYQETQYF.

The chain is built from TRBV9 and TRBJ2-2; D is possibly TRBD1 (5 bases). Trimming pared 3 bases from V and 4 bases from J, leaving 16 bases between. The CDR3 extends over 16 amino acids. Germline-derived CDR1 and CDR2 are SGDLS and YYNGEE. CDR3 bases: TGTGCCAGCAGCGGCCGCCAGGGATGGACCACCGGGGAGCTGTTTTTT. It translates to CASSGRQGWTTGELFF.

This clone was picked up a small number of times. J is TRBJ1-2 and V is TRBV6-2 or TRBV6-3; possible D gene TRBD1, 5 bases. Trimming pared 0 bases from V and 4 bases from J, leaving 12 bases between. The CDR3 is made up of 15 amino acids. The germline gives CDR1 MNHEY, CDR2 SVGEGT. The CDR3 sequence is CASSYSGRVSYGYTF. CDR3 DNA: TGTGCCAGCAGTTACTCTGGCAGGGTCAGCTATGGCTACACCTTC.

The chain carries TRBV7-8 and TRBJ2-3; TRBD2 matches at 10 bases. V dropped 5 bases and J dropped 3; count of bases not matched to a gene: 5. The CDR3 sequence is 15 residues long. The germline gives CDR1 SGHVS, CDR2 FQNEAQ. In DNA form, the CDR3 reads TGTGCCAGCAGCCCCCCGACTAGCGGGACAGATACGCAGTATTTT. This sequence encodes CASSPPTSGTDTQYF.

Points on this clone: Other DNA variants within this sample encode the same CDR3. The rearrangement uses TRBV7-9 and TRBJ2-3, with TRBD2 identical over 14 bases. V lost 4 bases to trimming and J lost 1 base; unmatched junction nucleotides: 1. This CDR3 region has 16 residues. Germline V CDR1 and CDR2: SEHNR, FQNEAQ (reference sequence). The CDR3 region is CASSSGLAGGTDTQYF. CDR3 DNA sequence: TGTGCCAGCAGCTCGGGACTAGCGGGGGGCACAGATACGCAGTATTTT. The full variable domain, with the rest looked up from reference TRBV7-9 and TRBJ2-3, is DTGVSQNPRHKITKRGQNVTFRCDPISEHNRLYWYRQTLGQGPEFLTYFQNEAQLEKSRLLSDRFSAERPKGSFSTLEIQRTEQGDSAMYLCASSSGLAGGTDTQYFGPGTRLTVL.

The chain uses TRBV6-5 and TRBJ2-3; 8 bases align to TRBD2. The CDR3 covers 15 residues. Trimming cost V 6 bases and J 3 bases; bases outside gene matches: 8. The germline CDR1 and CDR2 sequences are MNHEY and SVGAGI. The CDR3 is CASSRTSPLTDTQYF. The CDR3 nucleotides read TGTGCCAGCAGCCGGACTAGCCCCCTAACAGATACGCAGTATTTT.

The genes are TRBV7-2 and TRBJ2-7; 9 positions agree with TRBD1. J gave up 1 base and V 7 bases, and 5 bases lay outside the gene matches. The CDR3 loop spans 14 amino acids. Germline V gene lookup returns CDR1 SGHTA and CDR2 FQGNSA. CDR3 in amino acids: CASNRQGGSYEQYF. CDR3 sequence (DNA): TGTGCCAGCAACCGACAGGGGGGATCCTACGAGCAGTACTTC.

This rearrangement joins TRBV6-5 to TRBJ1-2; 8 bases match TRBD1. Germline lookup yields CDR1 MNHEY and CDR2 SVGAGI. The CDR3 has 15 amino acids. The J segment lost 8 bases and the V segment lost 7 bases, leaving 15 bases of the junction unmatched. The CDR3 sequence: CASNTIQGATQGYTF. CDR3 sequence (DNA): TGTGCCAGCAATACGATCCAGGGGGCGACGCAAGGCTACACCTTC.

This chain connects TRBV6-5 to TRBJ1-6, with TRBD1 identical over 8 bases. The CDR3 contains 12 residues. Germline CDR1 and CDR2: MNHEY and SVGAGI. The V segment lost 11 bases and the J segment 13 bases; nucleotides outside the gene matches: 10. Here the CDR3 reads CAAMERQGPLHF. The CDR3 coding sequence is TGTGCCGCCATGGAACGACAGGGGCCCCTCCACTTT.

The V gene is TRBV3-1 (or the pseudogene TRBV3-2), the J gene TRBJ1-2; 9 bases map to TRBD1. V was pared by 3 bases and J by 2 bases, with 7 bases of the junction left unmatched. Germline values: CDR1 LGHDT, CDR2 YNNKEL (reference sequence). The CDR3 is made up of 16 amino acids. CDR3 loop: CASSQTGQGPNYGYTF. DNA of the CDR3: TGTGCCAGCAGCCAGACGGGACAGGGCCCCAACTATGGCTACACCTTC.

The chain carries TRBV11-2 and TRBJ2-2, with D maybe TRBD2 (6 bases). Trimming removed 6 bases from V and 6 bases from J, with 20 bases in between. Germline CDR1 reads SGHAT; CDR2 reads FQNNGV. The CDR3 extends over 16 amino acids. CDR3 in amino acids: CASSLEGLPPPGELFF. The CDR3 DNA sequence: TGTGCCAGCAGTCTAGAGGGACTTCCCCCTCCCGGGGAGCTGTTTTTT.

The V call is TRBV27, the J call TRBJ1-1; 10 positions match TRBD1. The CDR3 runs 15 residues. V gave up 6 bases and J gave up 4 bases; unmatched junction bases: 8. Germline V gives CDR1 MNHEY, CDR2 SMNVEV (reference sequence). The CDR3 DNA follows: TGTGCCAGCAGCCTGGGACAGGGGTTCAGCACTGAAGCTTTCTTT. This translates into CASSLGQGFSTEAFF.

This chain links TRBV21-1 with TRBJ2-3; the table assigns TRBD2, which was not confirmed against the DNA. TRBV21-1 is described as a pseudogene. The length of the CDR3 is 15 residues. CDR3 region: CASIDVPRCTDTQYF. Written as DNA, the CDR3 is TGTGCCAGCATCGACGTACCGCGGTGCACAGATACGCAGTATTTT.

The chain links TRBV5-1 to TRBJ2-1, with D possibly TRBD1 on 6 matching bases. V shed 3 bases and J shed 1 base, with 17 bases lying between them. CDR3 length equals 17 residues. Germline values: CDR1 SGHRS, CDR2 YFSETQ. CDR3 residues: CASSSTYTGWSYNEQFF. The CDR3 DNA reads TGCGCCAGCAGCTCCACCTACACAGGGTGGTCCTACAATGAGCAGTTCTTC.

This clone was seen a few times. This chain uses TRBV2 with TRBJ1-4; 8 nucleotides align to TRBD1. The CDR3 has 14 residues. Germline V CDR1 and CDR2: SNHLY, FYNNEI. V was pared by 3 bases and J by 6 bases, with 3 bases of the junction left unmatched. The DNA for the CDR3 is TGTGCCAGCAGTGAGAACAGGGGGGATGAAAAACTGTTTTTT. Protein product: CASSENRGDEKLFF.

The rearrangement links TRBV3-1 (or the pseudogene TRBV3-2) to TRBJ1-1, with D maybe TRBD1 (5 bases). V gave up 0 bases and J gave up 9 bases, with 14 bases separating them. The germline gives CDR1 LGHDT, CDR2 YNNKEL (reference sequence). The CDR3 spans 14 residues. The CDR3 DNA sequence: TGTGCCAGCAGCCAAGAATTGGTCCAGGGTAAAGCTTTCTTT. Its translation is CASSQELVQGKAFF.

Only one count was recorded for this clone. The chain combines TRBV5-1 with TRBJ1-2; perhaps TRBD1 as D (6 bases). This CDR3 has 15 amino acids. CDR1 and CDR2 (germline): SGHRS, YFSETQ. V was cut by 4 bases and J by 6 bases, with 19 bases left in between. CDR3 DNA sequence: TGCGCCAGCAGCGCCTGGACAGCGCTTGGGAATGGCTACACCTTC. The encoded protein is CASSAWTALGNGYTF.

The J gene is TRBJ2-5, the V gene TRBV7-3; 7 bases are shared with TRBD2. Germline trimming cut 6 bases from V and 3 bases from J; bases unmatched to any gene: 10. This CDR3 comprises 15 residues. The germline CDR1 and CDR2 sequences are SGHTA and FQGTGA. The DNA for the CDR3 is TGTGCCAGCAGTTTGACCGGGACTAAAAAAGAGACCCAGTACTTC. Translation: CASSLTGTKKETQYF.

This chain links TRBV19 with TRBJ1-5, with 12 positions matching TRBD1. With V trimmed by 10 bases and J by 7 bases, 11 bases remained unmatched. The CDR3 consists of 15 residues. The germline V gene has CDR1 LNHDA and CDR2 SQIVND (reference sequence). The CDR3 is CATQTGTGGRQPQHF. The DNA for the CDR3 is TGTGCCACCCAGACCGGGACAGGGGGCAGGCAGCCCCAGCATTTT.

The V gene is TRBV6-5, the J gene TRBJ2-1, with D possibly being TRBD2 (7 bases). The germline gives CDR1 MNHEY, CDR2 SVGAGI. V lost 0 bases and J 14 bases, leaving 11 bases between the germline ends. The CDR3 loop spans 12 amino acids. CDR3: CASSYSGGGEFF. CDR3 bases: TGTGCCAGCAGTTACTCAGGAGGGGGGGAGTTCTTC.